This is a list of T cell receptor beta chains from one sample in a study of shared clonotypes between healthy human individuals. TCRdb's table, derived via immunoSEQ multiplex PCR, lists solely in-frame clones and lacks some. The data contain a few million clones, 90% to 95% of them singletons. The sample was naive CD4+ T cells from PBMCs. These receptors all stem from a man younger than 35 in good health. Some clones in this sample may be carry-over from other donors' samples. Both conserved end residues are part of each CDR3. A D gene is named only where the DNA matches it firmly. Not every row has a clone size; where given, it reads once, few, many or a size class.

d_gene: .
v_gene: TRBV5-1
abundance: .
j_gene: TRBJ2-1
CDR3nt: TGCGCCAGCAGCCTCAGAGGGGACTACAATGAGCAGTTCTTC
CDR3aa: CASSLRGDYNEQFF

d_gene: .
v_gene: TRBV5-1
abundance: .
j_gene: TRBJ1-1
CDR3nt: TGCGCCAGCAGCTTGGTCGGGGAGGGCACTGAAGCTTTCTTT
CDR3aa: CASSLVGEGTEAFF

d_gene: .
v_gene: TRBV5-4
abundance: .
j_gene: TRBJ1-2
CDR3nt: TGTGCCAGCAGTCCTGACGGGAAGAGGGGCTACACCTTC
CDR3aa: CASSPDGKRGYTF

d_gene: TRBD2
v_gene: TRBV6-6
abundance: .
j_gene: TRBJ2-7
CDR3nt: TGTGCCAGCAGACCACCGGGACTAGCGATCTACGAGCAGTACTTC
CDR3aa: CASRPPGLAIYEQYF

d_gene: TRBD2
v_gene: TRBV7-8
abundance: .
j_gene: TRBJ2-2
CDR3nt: TGTGCCAGCAGCGTACCGGGACTAGCGACTTCGAACACCGGGGAGCTGTTTTTT
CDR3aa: CASSVPGLATSNTGELFF

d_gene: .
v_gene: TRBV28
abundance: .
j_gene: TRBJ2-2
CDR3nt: TGTGCCAGCAGTTTGCCGGGATTCACCACCGGGGAGCTGTTTTTT
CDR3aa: CASSLPGFTTGELFF

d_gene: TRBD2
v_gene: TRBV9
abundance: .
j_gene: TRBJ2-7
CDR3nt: TGTGCCAGCAGCAGGACTAGCGGGGGCCCTACGTCCTACGAGCAGTACTTC
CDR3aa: CASSRTSGGPTSYEQYF

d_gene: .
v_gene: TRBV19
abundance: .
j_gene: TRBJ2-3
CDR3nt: TGTGCCAGTAGTCCCGTCTTGGCGAGAGGGACAGATACGCAGTATTTT
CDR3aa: CASSPVLARGTDTQYF

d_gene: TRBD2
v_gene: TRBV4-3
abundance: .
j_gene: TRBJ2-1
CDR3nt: TGCGCCAGCAGCCAAAGGCTACTAGCGGGCTACAATGAGCAGTTCTTC
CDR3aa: CASSQRLLAGYNEQFF

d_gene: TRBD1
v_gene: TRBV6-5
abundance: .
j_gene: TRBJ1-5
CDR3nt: TGTGCCAGCAGCAGGGGGGAGGGCAATCAGCCCCAGCATTTT
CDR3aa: CASSRGEGNQPQHF

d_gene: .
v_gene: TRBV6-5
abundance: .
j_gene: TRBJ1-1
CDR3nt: TGTGCCAGCAGTTACTCGAAAGGAGGCGGGACTGAAGCTTTCTTT
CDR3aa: CASSYSKGGGTEAFF

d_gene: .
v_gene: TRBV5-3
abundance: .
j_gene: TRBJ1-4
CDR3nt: TGTGCCAGAAGCTCGATGGGAGTTAATGAAAAACTGTTTTTT
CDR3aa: CARSSMGVNEKLFF

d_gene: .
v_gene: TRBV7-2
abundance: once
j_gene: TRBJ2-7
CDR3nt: TGTGCCAGCAGCCAACGGGCGCAGACATACGAGCAGTACTTC
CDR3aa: CASSQRAQTYEQYF

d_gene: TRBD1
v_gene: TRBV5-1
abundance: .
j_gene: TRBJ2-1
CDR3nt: TGCGCCAGCAGCCTATTGACAGGGGTCTACAATGAGCAGTTCTTC
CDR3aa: CASSLLTGVYNEQFF

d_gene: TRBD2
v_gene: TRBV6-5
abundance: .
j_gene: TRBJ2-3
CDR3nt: TGTGCCAGCACAGGACTAGTTCGGGGTACGCAGTATTTT
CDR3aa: CASTGLVRGTQYF

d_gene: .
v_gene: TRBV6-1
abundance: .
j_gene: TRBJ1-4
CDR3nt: TGTGCCAGCAGTGAGAGAGTGACGAATGAAAAACTGTTTTTT
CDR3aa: CASSERVTNEKLFF

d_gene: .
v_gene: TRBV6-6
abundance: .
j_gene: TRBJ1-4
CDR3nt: TGTGCCAGCAGAGGAGTAGGGGCAGCGGGAGGTGAAAAACTGTTTTTT
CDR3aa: CASRGVGAAGGEKLFF

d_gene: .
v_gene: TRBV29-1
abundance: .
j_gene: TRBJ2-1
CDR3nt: TGCAGCGTTGCGGGGAATGAGCAGTTCTTC
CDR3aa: CSVAGNEQFF

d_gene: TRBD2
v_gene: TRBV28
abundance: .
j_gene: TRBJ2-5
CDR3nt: TGTGCCAGCAGTTTGAACCTAGCGGGCTCGGGGGAGACCCAGTACTTC
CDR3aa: CASSLNLAGSGETQYF

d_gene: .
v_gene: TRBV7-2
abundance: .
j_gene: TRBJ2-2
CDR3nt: TGTGCCAGCAGCTATGGGGTGGGCACCGGGGAGCTGTTTTTT
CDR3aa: CASSYGVGTGELFF

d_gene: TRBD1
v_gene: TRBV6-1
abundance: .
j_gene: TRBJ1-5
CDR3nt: TGTGCCAGCACCCGGGGACAGAGCAATCAGCCCCAGCATTTT
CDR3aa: CASTRGQSNQPQHF

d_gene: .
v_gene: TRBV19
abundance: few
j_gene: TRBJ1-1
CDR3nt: TGTGCCAGTATACGAGGACGGTGGAACACTGAAGCTTTCTTT
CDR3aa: CASIRGRWNTEAFF

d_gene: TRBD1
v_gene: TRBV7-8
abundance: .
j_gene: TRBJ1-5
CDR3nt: TGTGCCAGCAGCTCGTTAACAGGGGGTAGCAATCAGCCCCAGCATTTT
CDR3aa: CASSSLTGGSNQPQHF

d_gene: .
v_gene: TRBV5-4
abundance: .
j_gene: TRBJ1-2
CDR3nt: TGTGCCAGCAGCTCAAGTGCGGTGGACTATGGCTACACCTTC
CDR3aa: CASSSSAVDYGYTF

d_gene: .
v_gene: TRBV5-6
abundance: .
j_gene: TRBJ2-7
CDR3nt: TGTGCCAGCAATCGGGGGTCCGAGCAGTACTTC
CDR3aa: CASNRGSEQYF

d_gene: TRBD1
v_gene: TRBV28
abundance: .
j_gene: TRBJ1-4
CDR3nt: TGTGCCAGCAGTTCCGACAGGGGTAATGAAAAACTGTTTTTT
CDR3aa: CASSSDRGNEKLFF

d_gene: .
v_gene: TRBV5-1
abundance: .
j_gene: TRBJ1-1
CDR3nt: TGCGCCAGCAGTTTTTCGGGGAACACTGAAGCTTTCTTT
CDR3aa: CASSFSGNTEAFF

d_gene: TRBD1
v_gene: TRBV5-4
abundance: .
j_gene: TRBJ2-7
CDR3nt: TGTGCCAGCACTACCAACCAACAGGGGGCAGCCTACGAGCAGTACTTC
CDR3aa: CASTTNQQGAAYEQYF

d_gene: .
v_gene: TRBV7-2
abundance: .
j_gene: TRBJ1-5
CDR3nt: TGTGCCAGCAGCTCCGGAAACAGGGCGCAGCCCCAGCATTTT
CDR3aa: CASSSGNRAQPQHF

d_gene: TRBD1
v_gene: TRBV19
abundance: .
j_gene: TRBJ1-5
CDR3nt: TGTGCCAGTAGCTTCGACAGGGACGCTCAGCCCCAGCATTTT
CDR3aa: CASSFDRDAQPQHF

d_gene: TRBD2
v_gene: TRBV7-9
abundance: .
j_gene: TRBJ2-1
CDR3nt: TGTGCCAGCACACTTAGCGGGGCCTACAATGAGCAGTTCTTC
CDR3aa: CASTLSGAYNEQFF

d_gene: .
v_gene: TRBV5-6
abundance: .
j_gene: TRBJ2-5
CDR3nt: TGTGCCAGCAGCCCGTTGGACCGCACCCAGGAGACCCAGTACTTC
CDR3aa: CASSPLDRTQETQYF

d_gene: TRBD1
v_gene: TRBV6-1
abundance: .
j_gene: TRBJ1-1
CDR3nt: TGTGCCAGCGAAACAGGGGGCGTCGGCACTGAAGCTTTCTTT
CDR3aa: CASETGGVGTEAFF

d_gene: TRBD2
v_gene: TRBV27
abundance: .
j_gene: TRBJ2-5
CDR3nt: TGTGCCAGCAGACCTGGACTAGCGGGACAGACCCAGTACTTC
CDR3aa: CASRPGLAGQTQYF

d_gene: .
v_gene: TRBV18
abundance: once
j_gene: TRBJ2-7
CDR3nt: TGTGCCAGCTCACCCACCCAGGCACTTCGGGACGAGCAGTACTTC
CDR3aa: CASSPTQALRDEQYF

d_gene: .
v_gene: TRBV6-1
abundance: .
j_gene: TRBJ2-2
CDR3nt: TGTGCCAGCCAAGTTGACCTTGGAAGGGCCGGGGAGCTGTTTTTT
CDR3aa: CASQVDLGRAGELFF

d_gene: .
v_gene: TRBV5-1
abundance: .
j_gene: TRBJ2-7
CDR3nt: TGCGCCAGCAGCTTGGCCCGGCCCTTGGACGAGCAGTACTTC
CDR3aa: CASSLARPLDEQYF

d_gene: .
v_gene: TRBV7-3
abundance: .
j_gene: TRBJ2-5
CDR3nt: TGTGCCAGCAGCTTAGACCTCGAGGAGACCCAGTACTTC
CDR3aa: CASSLDLEETQYF

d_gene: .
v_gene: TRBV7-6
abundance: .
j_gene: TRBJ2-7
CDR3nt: TGTGCCAGCAGCTTAGCGGTTTCCTACGAGCAGTACTTC
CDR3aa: CASSLAVSYEQYF

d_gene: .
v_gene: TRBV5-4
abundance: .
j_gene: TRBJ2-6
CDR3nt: TGTGCCAGCAGCGCCGAGTTGTCTGGGGCCAACGTCCTGACTTTC
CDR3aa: CASSAELSGANVLTF

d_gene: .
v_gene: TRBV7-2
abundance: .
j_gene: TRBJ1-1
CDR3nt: TGTGCCAGCAGCCAAAGGGTGCGAGACACTGAAGCTTTCTTT
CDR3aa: CASSQRVRDTEAFF